The 9 T cell receptor beta chains given below trace back to one sample, sequenced in a study of T cells in Graves' hyperthyroidism and ophthalmopathy. Researchers took RNA transcripts and amplified the TCR beta CDR3 regions from them. Initially, a first-round RT-PCR of the TCR CDR3 employed the HTBI primer set. In TCRdb, the multiplex PCR reads were re-called with MiXCR into one record per CDR3 protein. The table includes hundreds of thousands of distinct CDR3 sequences, about 15% detected once. The sample comprised blood. These receptors originate from a man aged 18 to 29 with Graves' ophthalmopathy.

This clonotype occurred many times. The rearrangement links TRBV11-3 to TRBJ2-3; TRBD2 aligns across 7 bases. The germline V gene encodes CDR1 SGHNT and CDR2 YENEEA. V lost 0 bases to trimming and J lost 3 bases; unmatched junction nucleotides: 12. This CDR3 comprises 18 residues. This CDR3 is CASSLDTGGTPLTDTQYF. Here the CDR3 DNA reads TGTGCCAGCAGCTTAGATACGGGGGGAACCCCTTTGACAGATACGCAGTATTTT.

In its sample, this clonotype was seen many times. The chain has TRBV12-3 or TRBV12-4 and TRBJ1-1, with TRBD1 identical over 8 bases. V lost 7 bases and J lost 1; bases outside the gene matches: 23. The CDR3 runs 20 residues. CDR3 residues: CASTHGTGSNVRRGNTEAFF. DNA for the CDR3: TGTGCCAGCACCCACGGGACAGGCTCCAACGTAAGGCGGGGGAACACTGAAGCTTTCTTT.

As concerns this clonotype: A much larger clone differs from this one at a single base, so this may be a read error. This chain connects TRBV7-9 to TRBJ2-4; perhaps TRBD2 as D (5 bases). Germline loops: CDR1 SEHNR, CDR2 FQNEAQ (reference sequence). Trimming shortened V by 3 bases and J by 8 bases, and 8 bases separated the two germline ends. This CDR3 has 12 residues. CDR3 protein: CASSFGVDIQYF. DNA for the CDR3: TGTGCCAGCAGCTTCGGGGTTGACATTCAGTACTTC.

V is TRBV20-1 and J is TRBJ2-3, with 8 bases identical to TRBD2. Per the germline V gene, CDR1 is DFQATT and CDR2 is SNEGSKA (reference sequence). Trimming cost V 7 bases and J 5 bases; bases outside gene matches: 5. The CDR3 loop spans 12 amino acids. The CDR3 DNA follows: TGCAGTGGAGCGGGAGCCATAGATACGCAGTATTTT. Translating gives CSGAGAIDTQYF.

The chain couples TRBV3-1 to TRBJ2-7; 7 nucleotides match TRBD1. The germline CDR1 and CDR2 sequences are LGHDT and YNNKEL (reference sequence). V lost 2 bases and J lost 5; bases outside the gene matches: 6. The CDR3 loop spans 14 amino acids. CDR3 amino acids: CASSQRGGIHEQYF. The DNA of the CDR3 is TGTGCCAGCAGCCAACGAGGGGGCATCCACGAGCAGTACTTC.

This clonotype has a count of ten or more. The CDR3 loop is CSAFRDRGLTRETQYF. The CDR3 DNA reads TGCAGTGCTTTCCGGGACAGGGGGCTTACCAGGGAGACCCAGTACTTC. This chain joins TRBV20-1 and TRBJ2-5; TRBD1 agrees at 12 bases. Germline CDR1 and CDR2: DFQATT and SNEGSKA (reference sequence). Trimming cost V 5 bases and J 5 bases; bases outside gene matches: 12. There are 16 residues in the CDR3.

The sample holds many counts of this clonotype. The gene calls are TRBV12-5 and TRBJ2-5; 12 bases fit TRBD2. The trim removed 3 bases at V and 5 bases at J, leaving 7 bases unmatched. Germline-derived CDR1 and CDR2 are LGHNT and FRNRAP. This CDR3 has 16 amino acids. As DNA, the CDR3 is TGTGCTAGTGGTTTTATAGGACTAGCGGGGAAGGAGACCCAGTACTTC. Encoded protein: CASGFIGLAGKETQYF.

This clonotype appeared many times. The J gene is TRBJ2-7, the V gene TRBV11-2; 11 nucleotides agree with TRBD2. This CDR3 has 16 amino acids. The germline V gene encodes CDR1 SGHAT and CDR2 FQNNGV. The V segment lost 5 bases and the J segment 4 bases; nucleotides outside the gene matches: 10. This CDR3 is CASSHGTSGSRYEQYF. In DNA form, the CDR3 reads TGTGCCAGCAGCCACGGCACTAGCGGGAGTCGATACGAGCAGTACTTC.

This chain connects TRBV14 to TRBJ2-7; 7 positions match TRBD2. With V trimmed by 0 bases and J by 5 bases, 10 bases remained unmatched. CDR1 is SGHDN, CDR2 FVKESK, per germline. The CDR3 runs 16 residues. The CDR3 here is CASSQETGGGLHEQYF. Written as DNA, the CDR3 is TGTGCCAGCAGCCAAGAAACAGGCGGGGGTCTCCACGAGCAGTACTTC.